Listed here are 6 T cell receptor beta chains from one sample, sequenced in a study of blood T cell repertoires in COVID-19. Data came from immunoSEQ multiplex PCR; TCRdb stores just in-frame clones and leaves some out. The data hold fewer than 80,000 clones, with roughly 90% observed a single time. The sample was peripheral blood. These receptors were obtained from an elderly man with COVID-19, enrolled during active disease.

The chain employs TRBV18 and TRBJ1-5; TRBD1 aligns across 9 bases. V lost 3 bases, J lost 6 bases, and 9 bases stayed unmatched. The CDR3 covers 16 residues. The germline CDR1 and CDR2 sequences are KGHSH and LQKENI. CDR3 sequence reads: CASSPGQGSGGQPQHF. CDR3 bases: TGTGCCAGCTCACCGGGACAGGGAAGTGGGGGTCAGCCCCAGCATTTT.

The chain couples TRBV7-7 to TRBJ2-1; TRBD1 matches at 10 bases. V gave up 5 bases and J gave up 4 bases; unmatched junction bases: 5. Germline CDR1 is SSHAT and CDR2 is FNYEAQ (reference sequence). There are 15 residues in the CDR3. CDR3 sequence reads: CASSAGTGAYNEQFF. CDR3 nucleotide sequence: TGTGCCAGCAGCGCCGGGACAGGGGCATACAATGAGCAGTTCTTC.

CDR3: CASSQGQGVAHTQYF. The CDR3 DNA sequence: TGTGCCAGCAGCCAAGGACAGGGTGTCGCACATACGCAGTATTTT. The gene calls are TRBV28 and TRBJ2-3; 8 bases match TRBD1. V was clipped by 6 bases and J by 7 bases; unmatched bases: 12. This CDR3 is built from 15 residues. Germline V gene data show CDR1 as MDHEN and CDR2 as SYDVKM. The full variable domain, with the rest looked up from reference TRBV28 and TRBJ2-3, is DVKVTQSSRYLVKRTGEKVFLECVQDMDHENMFWYRQDPGLGLRLIYFSYDVKMKEKGDIPEGYSVSREKKERFSLILESASTNQTSMYLCASSQGQGVAHTQYFGPGTRLTVL.

The J gene is TRBJ2-1, the V gene TRBV6-5; 7 nucleotides agree with TRBD1. CDR1 and CDR2 from the germline V gene are MNHEY and SVGAGI. The CDR3 has 13 amino acids. Unmatched junction bases numbered 4, after V lost 2 bases and J lost 9 bases. CDR3 loop: CASSYRRDSEQFF. CDR3 nucleotides: TGTGCCAGCAGTTACCGTCGGGACAGTGAGCAGTTCTTC.

The genes are TRBV5-1 and TRBJ2-3; tentative D call: TRBD2 (5 bases). The CDR3 runs to 15 residues. Trimming stripped 4 bases from V and 4 bases from J, with 16 bases between. Germline lookup yields CDR1 SGHRS and CDR2 YFSETQ. CDR3 protein: CASSLEGRRPDTQYF. CDR3 in DNA: TGCGCCAGCAGCCTGGAAGGCAGGAGGCCAGATACGCAGTATTTT.

The rearrangement joins TRBV24-1 to TRBJ1-1, with a weak D call TRBD1 (5 bases). V was pared by 3 bases and J by 4 bases, with 8 bases between. The CDR3 consists of 13 residues. Per germline, CDR1 KGHDR and CDR2 SFDVKD. Here the CDR3 reads CATSDTRGTEAFF. In DNA, the CDR3 is TGTGCCACCAGTGATACAAGGGGCACTGAAGCTTTCTTT.